A selection of T cell receptor beta chains follows, all from one sample in a study of cytomegalovirus exposure and HLA in healthy donors. This table comes from immunoSEQ multiplex PCR, and its TCRdb copy is limited to in-frame clones, with some not included. The sample comprises about 200,000 clones, 65% to 90% of which are singletons, and approximately 2.4% rests with the top ten. Sequenced input: PBMCs. These receptors were obtained from a woman aged 50 to 60 in good health and CMV-seronegative. The CDR3 runs from the conserved cysteine through the conserved F or W. D genes are given only for firm matches. For some rows the clone size is stated as once, few or many, or as a class when expanded; others skip it.

>TRBV7-9|once|-|TRBJ1-2
TGTTCCAGCAGCTTAGTAGCCCTCGGCTATGGCTACACCTTC
CSSSLVALGYGYTF
>TRBV21-1|once|-|TRBJ1-4
TGTGCCAGCAGTTCCGTAGCGGTGACGGTTACAGCAACTAATGAAAAACTGTTTTTT
CASSSVAVTVTATNEKLFF
>TRBV28|-|TRBD1|TRBJ2-7
TGTGCCAGCAGGGCCCAGAAGACGACAGGGTCCCCCTACGAGCAGTACTTC
CASRAQKTTGSPYEQYF
>TRBV7-9|-|TRBD2|TRBJ2-2
TGTGCCAGCAGTTCCGGGACTAGCGGGATAGCCGGGGAGCTGTTTTTT
CASSSGTSGIAGELFF
>TRBV6-1|-|TRBD1|TRBJ2-5
TGTGCCAGCATCCGACAGGGGGCGTCAGAGACCCAGTACTTC
CASIRQGASETQYF
>TRBV19|-|-|TRBJ2-6
TGTGCCAGTAGAACTGTTGGGGGCGTGGGATCTGGGGCCAACGTCCTGACTTTC
CASRTVGGVGSGANVLTF
>TRBV19|-|-|TRBJ2-1
TGTGCCAGTTCTAGTGGGAATGAGCAGTTCTTC
CASSSGNEQFF
>TRBV28|-|-|TRBJ1-5
TGTGCCAGCAGTCCCTATATCAATCAGCCCCAGCATTTT
CASSPYINQPQHF
>TRBV10-3|-|TRBD1|TRBJ2-7
TGTGCCATCAGTGAGGCCAGGGGGTATGGTGGCTACGAGCAGTACTTC
CAISEARGYGGYEQYF
>TRBV27|-|-|TRBJ2-1
TGTGCCAGCAGTTTAGTCTTCCCCGGACAGTCCTTAGTGGGACCCTACAACGAGCAGTTCTTC
CASSLVFPGQSLVGPYNEQFF
>TRBV27|-|-|TRBJ2-7
TGTGCCAGCAGTTTGGGAGGCTCCTACGAGCAGTACTTC
CASSLGGSYEQYF
>TRBV6-6|-|TRBD1|TRBJ1-3
TGTGCCAGCGAAAGGGGGCAAGGAAACACCATATATTTT
CASERGQGNTIYF
>TRBV6-1|few|TRBD1|TRBJ2-7
TGTGCCAGCAGGGACACAGGGGGCCACTCCTACGAGCAGTACTTC
CASRDTGGHSYEQYF
>TRBV6-1|-|TRBD1|TRBJ2-5
TGTGCCAGCAGCGAGACAGGGGGCGTGAAGACCCAGTACTTC
CASSETGGVKTQYF
>TRBV28|-|-|TRBJ1-1
TGTGCCAGCAATCCACCCCCATACAGGGTTGGAGCTTTCTTT
CASNPPPYRVGAFF
>TRBV19|-|TRBD2|TRBJ2-1
TGTGCCAGTAGTATCCGGACTAGCGGGAGTGGATACAATGAGCAGTTCTTC
CASSIRTSGSGYNEQFF
>TRBV15|-|-|TRBJ2-7
TGTGCCACCACCTGGGACATATCCTACGAGCAGTACTTC
CATTWDISYEQYF
>TRBV5-6|-|TRBD1|TRBJ1-5
TGTGCCAGCAGCTTGAAGGGGGCTGTCCAGCCCCAGCATTTT
CASSLKGAVQPQHF
>TRBV5-1|-|-|TRBJ1-2
TGCGCCAGCAGCTTGAATTCCTTACAGCCTGGCGGGTATACCTTC
CASSLNSLQPGGYTF
>TRBV30|-|TRBD1|TRBJ1-1
TGTGCCTGGAGTAACCGGGACAGGGGGAACACTGAAGCTTTCTTT
CAWSNRDRGNTEAFF
>TRBV7-9|-|TRBD1|TRBJ2-7
TGTGCCAGCAGCCCACCGGACAGGGGGACGTACGAGCAGTACTTC
CASSPPDRGTYEQYF
>TRBV19|-|-|TRBJ1-4
TGTGCCAGTAGTATAGATCTGCAGAATGAAAAACTGTTTTTT
CASSIDLQNEKLFF
>TRBV5-1|-|-|TRBJ2-3
TGCGCCAGCAGCTGGGGACACGGACGTTGGGATACGCAGTATTTT
CASSWGHGRWDTQYF
>TRBV4-2|-|TRBD1|TRBJ1-3
TGTGCCAGCAGCACGACGGACAGGGCTGGAAACACCATATATTTT
CASSTTDRAGNTIYF
>TRBV28|few|-|TRBJ1-5
TGTGCCAGCAGTTTGGTTGGGCAGGGCATCAATCAGCCCCAGCATTTT
CASSLVGQGINQPQHF
>TRBV2|-|-|TRBJ1-2
TGTGCCAGCAGGACCCCCGCGGGGACTAACTATGGCTACACCTTC
CASRTPAGTNYGYTF
>TRBV9|few|TRBD1|TRBJ1-2
TGTGCCAGCAGCACGGACAGGAGCTATGGCTACACCTTC
CASSTDRSYGYTF
>TRBV4-2|-|TRBD2|TRBJ2-3
TGTGCCAGCAGCCAGGCCAGCGGGAGTGGAACAGATACGCAGTATTTT
CASSQASGSGTDTQYF